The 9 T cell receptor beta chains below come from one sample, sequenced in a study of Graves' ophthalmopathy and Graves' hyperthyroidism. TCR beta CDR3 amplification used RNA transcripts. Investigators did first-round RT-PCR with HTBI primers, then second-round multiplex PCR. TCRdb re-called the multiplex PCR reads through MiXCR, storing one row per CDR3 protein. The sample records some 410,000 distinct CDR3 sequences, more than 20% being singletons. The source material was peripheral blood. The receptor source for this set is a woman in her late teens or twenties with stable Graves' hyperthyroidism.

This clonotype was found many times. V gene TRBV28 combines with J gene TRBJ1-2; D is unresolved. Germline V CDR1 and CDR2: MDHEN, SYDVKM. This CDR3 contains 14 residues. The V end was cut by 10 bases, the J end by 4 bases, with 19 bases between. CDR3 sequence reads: CATTGGRDPYGYTF. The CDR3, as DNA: TGTGCCACCACGGGAGGGCGCGATCCCTATGGCTACACCTTC.

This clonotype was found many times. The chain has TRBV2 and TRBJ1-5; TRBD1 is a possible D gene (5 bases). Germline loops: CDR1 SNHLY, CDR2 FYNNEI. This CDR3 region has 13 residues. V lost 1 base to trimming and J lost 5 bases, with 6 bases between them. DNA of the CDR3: TGTGCCAGCAGTGAAGGGGGGGATCAGCCCCAGCATTTT. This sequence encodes CASSEGGDQPQHF.

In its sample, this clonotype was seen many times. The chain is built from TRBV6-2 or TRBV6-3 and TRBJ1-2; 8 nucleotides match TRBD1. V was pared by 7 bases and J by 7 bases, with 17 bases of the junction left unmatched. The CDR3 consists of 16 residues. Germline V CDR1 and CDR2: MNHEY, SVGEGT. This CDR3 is CASKLAGTGVTIGYTF. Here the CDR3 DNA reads TGTGCCAGCAAGCTAGCCGGGACAGGAGTGACAATTGGCTACACCTTC.

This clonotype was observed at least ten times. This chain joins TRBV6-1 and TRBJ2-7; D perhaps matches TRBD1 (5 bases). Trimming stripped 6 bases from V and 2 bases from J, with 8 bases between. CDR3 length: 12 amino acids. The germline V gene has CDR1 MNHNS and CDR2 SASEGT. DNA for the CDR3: TGTGCCAGCAGAACAGGCACCTACGAGCAGTACTTC. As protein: CASRTGTYEQYF.

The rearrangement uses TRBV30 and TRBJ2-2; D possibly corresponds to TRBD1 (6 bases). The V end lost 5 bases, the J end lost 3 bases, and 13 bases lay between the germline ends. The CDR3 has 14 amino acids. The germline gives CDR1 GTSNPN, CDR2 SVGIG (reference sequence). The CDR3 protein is CAWSGEADTGELFF. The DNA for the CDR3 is TGTGCCTGGTCAGGGGAAGCGGACACCGGGGAGCTGTTTTTT.

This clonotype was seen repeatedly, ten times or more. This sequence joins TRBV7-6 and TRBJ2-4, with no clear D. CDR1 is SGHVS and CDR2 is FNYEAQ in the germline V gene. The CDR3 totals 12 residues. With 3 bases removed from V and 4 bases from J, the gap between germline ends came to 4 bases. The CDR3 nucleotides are TGTGCCAGCAGCTTTGGGAAAAACATTCAGTACTTC. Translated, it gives CASSFGKNIQYF.

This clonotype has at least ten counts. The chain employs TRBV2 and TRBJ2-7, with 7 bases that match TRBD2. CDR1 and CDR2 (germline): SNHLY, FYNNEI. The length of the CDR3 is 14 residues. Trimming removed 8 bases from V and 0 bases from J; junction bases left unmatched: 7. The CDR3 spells CASQASGPSYEQYF. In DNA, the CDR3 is TGTGCCAGCCAAGCTAGCGGCCCCTCCTACGAGCAGTACTTC.

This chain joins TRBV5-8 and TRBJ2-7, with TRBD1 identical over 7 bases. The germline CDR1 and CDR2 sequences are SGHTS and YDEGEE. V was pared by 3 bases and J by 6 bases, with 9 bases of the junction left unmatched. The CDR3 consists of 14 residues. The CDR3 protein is CASSSVTGYGEQYF. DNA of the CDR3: TGTGCCAGCAGCTCAGTGACAGGGTACGGCGAGCAGTACTTC.

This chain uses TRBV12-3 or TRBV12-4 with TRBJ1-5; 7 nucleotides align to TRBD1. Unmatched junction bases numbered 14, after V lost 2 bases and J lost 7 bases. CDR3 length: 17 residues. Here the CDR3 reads CASSLTAFRGRDQPQHF. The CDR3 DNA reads TGTGCCAGCAGTTTAACCGCTTTTAGGGGGCGAGACCAGCCCCAGCATTTT.